These 24 T cell receptor beta chains came from one sample sequenced in a study of monozygotic twins with cystic fibrosis. This table comes from immunoSEQ multiplex PCR, and its TCRdb copy is limited to in-frame clones, with some not included. The repertoire holds about 32,000 clones, with more than 90% as singletons. Sample: blood. All receptors derive from a girl aged 2-10 years with cystic fibrosis.

V is TRBV4-1 and J is TRBJ1-2; 9 bases match TRBD1. Germline V gene sequence: CDR1 MGHRA, CDR2 YSYEKL. V dropped 4 bases and J dropped 4; count of bases not matched to a gene: 10. This CDR3 contains 16 residues. The DNA for the CDR3 is TGCGCCAGCAGCCTCGAGGACAGGGGAACAGGCTATGGCTACACCTTC. It translates to CASSLEDRGTGYGYTF.

The J gene is TRBJ2-7, the V gene TRBV30; 11 bases agree with TRBD1. Germline lookup yields CDR1 GTSNPN and CDR2 SVGIG (reference sequence). V was pared by 0 bases and J by 4 bases, with 5 bases of the junction left unmatched. CDR3 size: 15 residues. CDR3 amino acids: CAWSVRGQGGYEQYF. In DNA form, the CDR3 reads TGTGCCTGGAGTGTACGGGGACAGGGGGGGTACGAGCAGTACTTC.

The chain has TRBV9 and TRBJ1-2; D gene uncertain. V was shortened by 0 bases and J by 0 bases, with 9 bases between the two germline ends. The CDR3 is made up of 15 amino acids. From germline, CDR1 is SGDLS and CDR2 YYNGEE. CDR3 in DNA: TGTGCCAGCAGCGTAGCGGTAGAAGCTAACTATGGCTACACCTTC. This translates into CASSVAVEANYGYTF.

The rearrangement uses TRBV7-9 and TRBJ2-1; D is uncertain. Trimming took 2 bases from V and 16 from J, leaving 12 bases between them. The CDR3 is made up of 11 amino acids. The germline gives CDR1 SEHNR, CDR2 FQNEAQ (reference sequence). In DNA form, the CDR3 reads TGTGCCAGCAGCTTATCGCAACCCCCATTCTTC. Its protein is CASSLSQPPFF.

The rearrangement uses TRBV4-3 and TRBJ2-3; a possible D gene is TRBD2 (6 bases). Germline lookup yields CDR1 LGHNA and CDR2 YSLEER. The CDR3 is 15 amino acids. V shed 1 base and J shed 6 bases, with 14 bases lying between them. The CDR3, as DNA: TGCGCCAGCAGCCAAGGGTCGAGCGGGCGGGATACGCAGTATTTT. Encoded protein: CASSQGSSGRDTQYF.

CDR3: CASRGQVSNQPQHF. As DNA, the CDR3 is TGTGCCAGCAGGGGACAGGTTAGCAATCAGCCCCAGCATTTT. The gene calls are TRBV28 and TRBJ1-5, with TRBD1 matching over 8 bases. The V segment lost 6 bases and the J segment 0 bases; nucleotides outside the gene matches: 1. Germline V gene lookup returns CDR1 MDHEN and CDR2 SYDVKM. The CDR3 runs 14 residues.

The chain links TRBV4-1 to TRBJ2-3, with D hard to call. Trimming removed 10 bases at V and 1 base at J, with 18 bases between. Germline CDR1 is MGHRA and CDR2 is YSYEKL. The CDR3 has 15 residues. The CDR3 region is CAIQRVYSGTDTQYF. The CDR3 DNA follows: TGCGCCATTCAACGGGTTTATTCGGGCACAGATACGCAGTATTTT.

This clone appeared a few times. The rearrangement links TRBV4-1 to TRBJ1-1; the D is unclear. The germline gives CDR1 MGHRA, CDR2 YSYEKL. The V gene lost 1 base and the J gene lost 1 base, with 10 bases spanning the gap. The CDR3 totals 15 residues. This CDR3 reads CASSQGLGSNTEAFF. Here the CDR3 DNA reads TGCGCCAGCAGCCAAGGGCTCGGGTCGAACACTGAAGCTTTCTTT.

The CDR3 reads CASSIFRQGPTNEKLFF. CDR3 nucleotide sequence: TGTGCCAGCAGCATATTCCGACAGGGGCCAACTAATGAAAAACTGTTTTTT. The chain has TRBV5-6 and TRBJ1-4; 8 nucleotides match TRBD1. The CDR3 runs 17 residues. Per the germline V gene, CDR1 is SGHDT and CDR2 is YYEEEE. Unmatched junction bases numbered 8, after V lost 4 bases and J lost 0 bases.

This clone came up once. The V call is TRBV7-2, the J call TRBJ1-2, with D perhaps matching TRBD1 (6 bases). The V gene's germline CDR1 is SGHTA and CDR2 FQGNSA. V was pared by 5 bases and J by 5 bases, with 18 bases between. CDR3 length equals 15 residues. CDR3 residues: CASSPTGNGAYGYTF. CDR3 in DNA: TGTGCCAGCAGCCCCACAGGGAATGGAGCTTATGGCTACACCTTC.

The rearrangement joins TRBV28 to TRBJ1-4, with no clear D. CDR1 and CDR2 from the germline V gene are MDHEN and SYDVKM. This CDR3 is 16 amino acids long. V lost 3 bases to trimming and J lost 8 bases, with 19 bases between them. Written as DNA, the CDR3 is TGTGCCAGCAGTTTCGGGCCCGGGCTGGGTCGGGAAAAACTGTTTTTT. The encoded protein is CASSFGPGLGREKLFF.

The chain is built from TRBV29-1 and TRBJ1-1; weak D call: TRBD1 (6 bases). V gave up 8 bases and J gave up 7 bases, with 11 bases separating them. CDR3 length equals 10 residues. Germline V gives CDR1 SQVTM, CDR2 ANQGSEA. The CDR3 region has the DNA TGCAGCATCCTACAGGGTGAAGCTTTCTTT. Its translation: CSILQGEAFF.

This sequence joins TRBV12-5 and TRBJ2-1, with 8 bases fitting TRBD1. This CDR3 region has 13 residues. The junction had 2 bases not matched to a gene; V was cut back by 0 bases and J by 10 bases. Germline V lookup: CDR1 LGHNT, CDR2 FRNRAP. CDR3 nucleotides: TGTGCTAGTGGTTTGGTATCAGGGGGCGAGCAGTTCTTC. It translates to CASGLVSGGEQFF.

The chain carries TRBV28 and TRBJ2-5; the D is unclear. V lost 2 bases and J 7 bases, leaving 11 bases between the germline ends. The CDR3 contains 13 residues. Germline CDR1 and CDR2: MDHEN and SYDVKM. The CDR3 spells CASSLGDSGTQYF. The CDR3 coding sequence is TGTGCCAGCAGTTTAGGCGATTCCGGGACCCAGTACTTC.

This chain links TRBV13 with TRBJ1-3; 10 nucleotides match TRBD1. V was pared by 5 bases and J by 2 bases, with 6 bases of the junction left unmatched. The CDR3 covers 16 residues. The germline V gene has CDR1 PRHDT and CDR2 FYEKMQ (reference sequence). Written as DNA, the CDR3 is TGTGCCAGCAGCCTCTCCGGGACAGGGGCTGGAAACACCATATATTTT. Translated: CASSLSGTGAGNTIYF.

The gene calls are TRBV10-1 and TRBJ1-3; a possible D gene is TRBD1 (6 bases). Germline values: CDR1 WNHNN, CDR2 SYGVQD (reference sequence). The CDR3 is made up of 14 amino acids. Trimming removed 11 bases at V and 0 bases at J, with 14 bases between. For the CDR3, the DNA is TGCGCCTACGGACAGATGTTCTCTGGAAACACCATATATTTT. Protein product: CAYGQMFSGNTIYF.

V and J are TRBV4-1 and TRBJ1-1, with TRBD1 matching 10 bases. This CDR3 is built from 12 residues. V lost 11 bases to trimming and J lost 5 bases; unmatched junction nucleotides: 5. CDR1 and CDR2 from the germline V gene are MGHRA and YSYEKL. In DNA, the CDR3 is TGCGCCTCCGCGGACAGGGGGACTGAAGCTTTCTTT. It yields the protein CASADRGTEAFF.

The J gene is TRBJ1-2, the V gene TRBV10-3, with D unclear. The CDR3 consists of 16 residues. Germline V gene sequence: CDR1 ENHRY, CDR2 SYGVKD. Trimming pared 0 bases from V and 6 bases from J, leaving 17 bases between. The CDR3 DNA reads as TGTGCCATCAGTGAGTCTCCCAACCAGGCCGGGCATGGCTACACCTTC. It yields the protein CAISESPNQAGHGYTF.

This chain uses TRBV7-9 with TRBJ2-5; 8 bases fit TRBD2. J gave up 10 bases and V 5 bases, and 3 bases lay outside the gene matches. CDR1 and CDR2 from the germline V gene are SEHNR and FQNEAQ (reference sequence). The CDR3 extends over 11 amino acids. CDR3: CASSPGGVQYF. The CDR3 coding sequence is TGTGCCAGCAGCCCCGGGGGGGTCCAGTACTTC.

The V and J genes are TRBV7-9 and TRBJ2-7; no reliable D call. This CDR3 is built from 15 residues. Trimming took off 3 bases at V and 0 bases at J, with 12 bases between the two ends. From germline, CDR1 is SEHNR and CDR2 FQNEAQ (reference sequence). The CDR3 loop is CASSFPPQSSYEQYF. DNA of the CDR3: TGTGCCAGCAGCTTCCCCCCCCAGAGCTCCTACGAGCAGTACTTC. Filled out from reference TRBV7-9 and TRBJ2-7, the complete variable domain reads DTGVSQNPRHKITKRGQNVTFRCDPISEHNRLYWYRQTLGQGPEFLTYFQNEAQLEKSRLLSDRFSAERPKGSFSTLEIQRTEQGDSAMYLCASSFPPQSSYEQYFGPGTRLTVT.

The genes are TRBV5-4 and TRBJ2-5; TRBD2 aligns across 9 bases. This CDR3 is built from 14 residues. With 4 bases clipped from V and 3 bases from J, the junction kept 4 bases outside the gene matches. The V gene's germline CDR1 is SGHNT and CDR2 YYREEE (reference sequence). In DNA, the CDR3 is TGTGCCAGCAGCCCCAGGACTAGCGAAGAGACCCAGTACTTC. Translated: CASSPRTSEETQYF. The entire variable domain, with the rest obtained from reference TRBV5-4 and TRBJ2-5, is as follows: ETGVTQSPTHLIKTRGQQVTLRCSSQSGHNTVSWYQQALGQGPQFIFQYYREEENGRGNFPPRFSGLQFPNYSSELNVNALELDDSALYLCASSPRTSEETQYFGPGTRLLVL.

J is TRBJ2-1 and V is TRBV5-1, with a possible D match to TRBD1 (5 bases). The CDR3 is 15 residues long. Trimming shortened V by 2 bases and J by 8 bases, and 17 bases separated the two germline ends. The germline CDR1 and CDR2 sequences are SGHRS and YFSETQ. This CDR3 reads CASSFTILGADEQFF. The DNA for the CDR3 is TGCGCCAGCAGCTTCACGATTTTAGGGGCCGATGAGCAGTTCTTC.

The chain employs TRBV11-1 and TRBJ2-1; D could derive from TRBD1 or TRBD2 (5 bases each). Germline assignment: CDR1 SGHAT and CDR2 FQDESV (reference sequence). The CDR3 runs 15 residues. Deletions cut 3 bases from V and 0 bases from J, with 9 bases between. This CDR3 is CASSLGTSSYNEQFF. The CDR3 nucleotides read TGTGCCAGCAGCTTGGGGACGAGCTCCTACAATGAGCAGTTCTTC.

V usage is TRBV29-1 and J usage is TRBJ1-1; D uncertain. The germline V gene has CDR1 SQVTM and CDR2 ANQGSEA. The V end lost 5 bases, the J end lost 0 bases, and 4 bases lay between the germline ends. The CDR3 loop spans 11 amino acids. CDR3 loop: CSVRMNTEAFF. The CDR3 DNA reads TGCAGCGTTAGAATGAACACTGAAGCTTTCTTT. The variable domain in full, with the rest retrieved from reference TRBV29-1 and TRBJ1-1, is SAVISQKPSRDICQRGTSLTIQCQVDSQVTMMFWYRQQPGQSLTLIATANQGSEATYESGFVIDKFPISRPNLTFSTLTVSNMSPEDSSIYLCSVRMNTEAFFGQGTRLTVV.